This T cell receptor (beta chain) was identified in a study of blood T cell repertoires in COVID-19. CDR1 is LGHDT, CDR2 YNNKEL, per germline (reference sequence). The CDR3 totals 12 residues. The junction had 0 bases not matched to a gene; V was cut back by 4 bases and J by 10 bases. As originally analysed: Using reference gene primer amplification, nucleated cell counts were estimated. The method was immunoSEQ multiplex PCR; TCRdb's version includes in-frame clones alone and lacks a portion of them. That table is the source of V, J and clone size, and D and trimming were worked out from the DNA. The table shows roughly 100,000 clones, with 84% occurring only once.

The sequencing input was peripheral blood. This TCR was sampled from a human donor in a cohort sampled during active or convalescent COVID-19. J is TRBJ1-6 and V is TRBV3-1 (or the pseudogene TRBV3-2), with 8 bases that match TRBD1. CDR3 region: CASSRTGSPLHF. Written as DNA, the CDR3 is TGTGCCAGCAGCCGGACAGGGTCACCCCTCCACTTT.